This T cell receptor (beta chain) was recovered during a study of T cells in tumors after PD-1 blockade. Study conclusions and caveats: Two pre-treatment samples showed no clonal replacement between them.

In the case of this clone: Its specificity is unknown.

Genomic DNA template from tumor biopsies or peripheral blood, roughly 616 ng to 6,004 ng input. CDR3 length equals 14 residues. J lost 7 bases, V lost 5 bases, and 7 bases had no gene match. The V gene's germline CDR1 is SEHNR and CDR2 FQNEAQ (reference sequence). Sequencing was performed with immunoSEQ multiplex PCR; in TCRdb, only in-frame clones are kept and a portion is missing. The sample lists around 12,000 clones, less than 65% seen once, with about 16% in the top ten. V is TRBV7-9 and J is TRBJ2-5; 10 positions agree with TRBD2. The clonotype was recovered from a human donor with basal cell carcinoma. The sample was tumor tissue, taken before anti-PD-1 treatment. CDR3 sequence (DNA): TGTGCCAGCAGCCCCGGGACTAGCGAAGGGACCCAGTACTTC. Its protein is CASSPGTSEGTQYF.